The 9 T cell receptor beta chains presented below share a single source sample, sequenced in a study of T cells in Graves' hyperthyroidism and ophthalmopathy. Amplification of TCR beta CDR3 regions was performed using RNA transcripts as template. TCR CDR3 underwent first-round RT-PCR with the HTBI primer set. In TCRdb, the multiplex PCR reads were re-called with MiXCR into one record per CDR3 protein. Among about 270,000 distinct CDR3 sequences listed, 22% were seen once. Sequenced sample: blood. The receptors stem from a young man with Graves' ophthalmopathy.

This clonotype turned up a few times. The V and J genes are TRBV6-2 or TRBV6-3 and TRBJ2-6; the match to TRBD1 covers 9 bases. Germline loops: CDR1 MNHEY, CDR2 SVGEGT. The trim removed 0 bases at V and 2 bases at J, leaving 8 bases unmatched. This CDR3 contains 19 residues. The CDR3 DNA reads TGTGCCAGCAGTTACTCGAATGGACAGGGGAAAGCTGGGGCCAACGTCCTGACTTTC. Amino acids: CASSYSNGQGKAGANVLTF.

This clonotype was observed at least ten times. The V call is TRBV6-1, the J call TRBJ1-5; no firm D call. The V end lost 2 bases, the J end lost 4 bases, and 6 bases lay between the germline ends. Germline CDR1 and CDR2: MNHNS and SASEGT. This CDR3 is 13 amino acids long. The CDR3: CASSERGNQPQHF. CDR3 coding DNA: TGTGCCAGCAGTGAACGCGGGAATCAGCCCCAGCATTTT.

This clonotype was counted a few times. The rearrangement links TRBV20-1 to TRBJ2-3; possible D gene TRBD1, 5 bases. This CDR3 contains 14 residues. Germline V CDR1 and CDR2: DFQATT, SNEGSKA (reference sequence). Trimming shortened V by 2 bases and J by 4 bases, and 13 bases separated the two germline ends. The DNA of the CDR3 is TGCAGTGCTAGAAACTTCAGGGTTGCAGATACGCAGTATTTT. This translates into CSARNFRVADTQYF.

This clonotype showed up many times. CDR3 protein: CSAKREGYEQYF. CDR3 in DNA: TGCAGTGCTAAACGGGAGGGGTACGAGCAGTACTTC. The gene calls are TRBV20-1 and TRBJ2-7; 8 nucleotides match TRBD2. CDR1 and CDR2 (germline): DFQATT, SNEGSKA (reference sequence). Unmatched junction bases numbered 3, after V lost 4 bases and J lost 4 bases. The CDR3 is made up of 12 amino acids.

This clonotype was counted a few times. The chain is built from TRBV6-1 and TRBJ1-4, with a possible D match to TRBD1 (6 bases). The ends were cut back, 8 bases at V and 5 bases at J, with 12 bases in the middle. Germline CDR1 is MNHNS and CDR2 is SASEGT. This CDR3 spans 13 amino acids. CDR3 protein: CASGDRLNEKLFF. The CDR3 coding sequence is TGTGCCAGCGGAGACAGGCTCAATGAAAAACTGTTTTTT.

This clonotype was recorded at least ten times. CDR3 nucleotide sequence: TGTGCCAGCAGTGCAACAGGGGTAAGCGGCTACACCTTC. This codes for CASSATGVSGYTF. The chain employs TRBV28 and TRBJ1-2; TRBD1 aligns across 7 bases. V lost 5 bases and J lost 8; bases outside the gene matches: 8. The CDR3 is made up of 13 amino acids. Germline loops: CDR1 MDHEN, CDR2 SYDVKM.

There are many counts of this clonotype. The genes are TRBV20-1 and TRBJ1-4, with 10 nucleotides matching TRBD1. The CDR3 is made up of 15 amino acids. J lost 11 bases, V lost 5 bases, and 14 bases had no gene match. Looked up from germline, CDR1 is DFQATT and CDR2 is SNEGSKA (reference sequence). CDR3 DNA: TGCAGTGCTTCCGGGACAGGGGCCTTAGAGGGGAAACTGTTTTTT. It translates to CSASGTGALEGKLFF.

This chain links TRBV6-2 or TRBV6-3 with TRBJ2-2; D remains unclear. The germline V gene encodes CDR1 MNHEY and CDR2 SVGEGT. Trimming took 8 bases from V and 1 from J, leaving 11 bases between them. The CDR3 totals 14 residues. CDR3 amino acids: CASGGVKNTGELFF. As DNA, the CDR3 is TGTGCCAGCGGCGGCGTAAAGAACACCGGGGAGCTGTTTTTT.

Only a few counts were recorded for this clonotype. Just one base apart from a much larger clone, this may be a read error. The V and J genes are TRBV5-1 and TRBJ1-5; possible D gene TRBD1, 5 bases. The CDR3 totals 19 residues. Germline V CDR1 and CDR2: SGHRS, YFSETQ. V lost 4 bases, J lost 0 bases, and 23 bases lay in between. DNA of the CDR3: TGCGCCAGCAGCATACTGAGTGAGGGACGGGTTTATAGCAATCAGCCCCAGCATTTT. Protein product: CASSILSEGRVYSNQPQHF.